A selection of T cell receptor beta chains follows, all from one sample in a study of PD-1 blockade in classical Hodgkin lymphoma. Clones were read by immunoSEQ multiplex PCR, and TCRdb kept only the in-frame ones, dropping some. The sample records about 18,000 clones, around 86% being singletons. The sequenced sample was peripheral blood mononuclear cells (PBMCs), obtained at baseline. The receptors were sampled from a human donor with classical Hodgkin lymphoma. Both conserved end residues are part of each CDR3. D genes are given only for firm matches. Clone sizes are given selectively: once, few, many, or a class where the clone is expanded.

TRBD2,TRBJ2-2,-,TRBV7-9,TGTGCCAGCAGCCCCCTAGCGGGGGGGCAGTACACCGGGGAGCTGTTTTTT,CASSPLAGGQYTGELFF
-,TRBJ2-5,-,TRBV18,TGTGCCAGCTCACCACTAGGGGCACAAACAGAGACCCAGTACTTC,CASSPLGAQTETQYF
-,TRBJ1-2,once,TRBV27,TGTGCCAGCAGTCAAAGGGCCGTGTCTAACTATGGCTACACCTTC,CASSQRAVSNYGYTF
-,TRBJ2-2,-,TRBV10-3,TGTGCCGTAAAGACAGCCAGCGGACCCACCGGGGAGCTGTTTTTT,CAVKTASGPTGELFF
-,TRBJ2-3,-,TRBV29-1,TGCAGCGTTGGCCGGGGTGGAGATACGCAGTATTTT,CSVGRGGDTQYF
-,TRBJ1-1,-,TRBV7-8,TGTGCCAGCAGCGCCGGACGAGGAACCGGGGACACTGAAGCTTTCTTT,CASSAGRGTGDTEAFF
TRBD1,TRBJ1-1,-,TRBV7-3,TGTGCCAGCAGCTTAGTACAGGGGGCTCCCGAAGCTTTCTTT,CASSLVQGAPEAFF
-,TRBJ1-1,-,TRBV30,TGTGCCTGGAGAGTCCGGTGGGAGAGCCGGAACACTGAAGCTTTCTTT,CAWRVRWESRNTEAFF
-,TRBJ2-5,-,TRBV5-4,TGTGCCAGCAGCTTCAGGGGCCAAGAGACCCAGTACTTC,CASSFRGQETQYF
-,TRBJ2-1,-,TRBV12-5,TGTGCTAGCCCTAGGAGGCTCGATGAGCAGTTCTTC,CASPRRLDEQFF
-,TRBJ1-2,-,TRBV4-2,TGTGCCAGCAGCCAAGACGGATCGGACTATGGCTACACCTTC,CASSQDGSDYGYTF
-,TRBJ1-1,-,TRBV7-9,TGTGCCAGCAGCTTAGAATTTGCTTTCTTT,CASSLEFAFF
-,TRBJ1-1,few,TRBV6-6,TGTGCCAGCAGGACACAGGGGAACACTGAAGCTTTCTTT,CASRTQGNTEAFF
-,TRBJ1-3,-,TRBV2,TGTGCCACCCAAAGAGACTCTGGAAACACCATATATTTT,CATQRDSGNTIYF
TRBD2,TRBJ2-7,few,TRBV10-3,TGTGCCATCAGTGAGGGTAGCGGGAGTTACGAGCAGTACTTC,CAISEGSGSYEQYF
TRBD1,TRBJ2-1,-,TRBV11-3,TGTGCCAGCAGCTTAGGGGACAGTAAAGACAATGAGCAGTTCTTC,CASSLGDSKDNEQFF
TRBD2,TRBJ2-1,-,TRBV7-3,TGTGCCAGCAGCTTAATGGCGGGAGGGGCTTTTGAGCAGTTCTTC,CASSLMAGGAFEQFF
-,TRBJ1-6,-,TRBV10-1,TGCGCCAGCACTCTATACCGGGACCCGGTATTGAGTACCTATAATTCACCCCTCCACTTT,CASTLYRDPVLSTYNSPLHF
-,TRBJ2-3,once,TRBV9,TGTGCCAGCAGCGTAGGAGGAGGTGGGAGGAAACTCACAGATACGCAGTATTTT,CASSVGGGGRKLTDTQYF
TRBD1,TRBJ2-1,once,TRBV14,TGTGCCAGCAGAAAAACGAAGGGACAGCTCAATGAGCAGTTCTTC,CASRKTKGQLNEQFF
-,TRBJ2-6,-,TRBV19,TGTGCCAGTAGTAAAGACTCTGGGGCCAACGTCCTGACTTTC,CASSKDSGANVLTF
TRBD1,TRBJ2-1,-,TRBV29-1,TGCAGCGTCCCGATGGGGACAGGGACAGTCCAGCAGTTCTTC,CSVPMGTGTVQQFF
-,TRBJ1-5,-,TRBV6-6,TGTGCCAGCAGTTACGGGAGCAATCAGCCCCAGCATTTT,CASSYGSNQPQHF
TRBD2,TRBJ2-3,-,TRBV7-3,TGTGCCAGCAGCCTAGAGGCTAGCGGGAGCAGTTCAGATACGCAGTATTTT,CASSLEASGSSSDTQYF
-,TRBJ2-2,-,TRBV11-2,TGTGCCAGCAGCTTCCAGGGGCCGGTCACCGGGGAGCTGTTTTTT,CASSFQGPVTGELFF
TRBD1,TRBJ1-2,-,TRBV9,TGTGCCAGCAGCGCACAGACAGGGGGGAACTATGGCTACACCTTC,CASSAQTGGNYGYTF
-,TRBJ1-2,-,TRBV9,TGTGCCAGCAGCCTTACAGGACAGAATGGGGGCTACACCTTC,CASSLTGQNGGYTF
-,TRBJ2-3,-,TRBV5-1,TGCGCCAGCAGCATCAAGACAAACACAGATACGCAGTATTTT,CASSIKTNTDTQYF
-,TRBJ1-5,-,TRBV5-6,TGTGCCAGCAGCTCGGGACTAACTTACAATCAGCCCCAGCATTTT,CASSSGLTYNQPQHF
-,TRBJ2-7,-,TRBV20-1,TGCAGTGCAGAGACGAACTACGAGCAGTACTTC,CSAETNYEQYF
-,TRBJ2-7,-,TRBV29-1,TGCAGCGTCGAAGGGACGGTACCCTACGAGCAGTACTTC,CSVEGTVPYEQYF
-,TRBJ1-6,medium-sized,TRBV7-9,TGTGCCAGCAGCTACCGACAGACGAATAATTCACCCCTCCACTTT,CASSYRQTNNSPLHF
-,TRBJ1-1,-,TRBV30,TGTGCCTGGACCGCCACAGTGAACACTGAAGCTTTCTTT,CAWTATVNTEAFF
TRBD2,TRBJ2-5,-,TRBV2,TGTGCCAGCAGTGAAGTTCTAGGACTAGCGGTCCAAGGGGCCCAGTACTTC,CASSEVLGLAVQGAQYF
TRBD1,TRBJ1-1,-,TRBV10-3,TGTGCCATCAGTGAGTCGAGGGGGCAGAGGTGGAACACTGAAGCTTTCTTT,CAISESRGQRWNTEAFF
-,TRBJ2-1,once,TRBV9,TGTGCCAGCAGCGTCGTAGGCGGGTACTCCTACAATGAGCAGTTCTTC,CASSVVGGYSYNEQFF